This T cell receptor beta chain was found in a study of cytomegalovirus exposure and HLA in healthy donors. In the study overall: Earlier, 95 million to 120 million unique TCR beta sequences were recovered from approximately 180 million T cells by an analysis. Findings of the study overall: Within the data, a cluster of highly shared sequence variants was likely a sequencing artifact. An analysis that was carried out later associated 15,000 to 20,000 TCR beta sequences with HLA alleles at 0.05 false discovery rate.

Comments on this clone: Its specificity is unknown.

A multiplex PCR was run with 60 Vbeta primers and 13 Jbeta primers. Clones were read by immunoSEQ multiplex PCR, and TCRdb kept only the in-frame ones, dropping some. The table includes roughly 180,000 clones, over 80% detected once. The sequence derives from a boy aged 2-15 years in good health and CMV-seronegative. What was sequenced was PBMCs.

CDR3: CASSPAGSYEQYF. The CDR3 nucleotides are TGCGCCAGCAGCCCGGCGGGGTCCTACGAGCAGTACTTC. The V and J genes are TRBV5-1 and TRBJ2-7, with D perhaps matching TRBD2 (6 bases). This CDR3 has 13 residues. Germline values: CDR1 SGHRS, CDR2 YFSETQ. Trimming stripped 4 bases from V and 1 base from J, with 9 bases between.